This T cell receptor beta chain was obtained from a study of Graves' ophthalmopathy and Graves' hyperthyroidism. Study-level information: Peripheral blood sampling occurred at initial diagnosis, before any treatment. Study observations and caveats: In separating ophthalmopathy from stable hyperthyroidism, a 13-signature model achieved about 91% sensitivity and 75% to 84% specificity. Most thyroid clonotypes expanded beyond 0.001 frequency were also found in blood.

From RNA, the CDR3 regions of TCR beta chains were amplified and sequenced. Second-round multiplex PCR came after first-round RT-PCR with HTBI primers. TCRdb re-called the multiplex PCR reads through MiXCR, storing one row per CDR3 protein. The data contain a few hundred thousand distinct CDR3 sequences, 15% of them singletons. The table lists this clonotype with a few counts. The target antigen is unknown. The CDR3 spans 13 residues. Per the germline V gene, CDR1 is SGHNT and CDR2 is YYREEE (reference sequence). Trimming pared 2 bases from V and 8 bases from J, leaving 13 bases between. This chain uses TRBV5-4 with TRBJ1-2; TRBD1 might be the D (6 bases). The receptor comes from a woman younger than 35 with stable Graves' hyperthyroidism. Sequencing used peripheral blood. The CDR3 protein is CASSLRQAEGYTF. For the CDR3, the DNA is TGTGCCAGCAGCTTAAGACAGGCGGAGGGCTACACCTTC. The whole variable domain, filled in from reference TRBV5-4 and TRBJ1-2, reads ETGVTQSPTHLIKTRGQQVTLRCSSQSGHNTVSWYQQALGQGPQFIFQYYREEENGRGNFPPRFSGLQFPNYSSELNVNALELDDSALYLCASSLRQAEGYTFGSGTRLTVV.